These 10 T cell receptor beta chains were all obtained from the same sample, sequenced in a study of T cell repertoires in cytomegalovirus infection. TCRdb independently ran MiXCR on the reads; one entry per CDR3 protein. The table has approximately 310,000 distinct CDR3 sequences, around 25% seen once; the top ten hold about an eighth. What these receptors recognize is not known. This specimen was cultured PBMCs, taken from culture after CMV antigen stimulation. Receptors were obtained from a human donor in good health (CMV status not recorded). Some clones in this sample may be carry-over from other donors' samples.

This clonotype was observed a few times. The chain is built from TRBV7-4 and TRBJ1-3; a possible D gene is TRBD1 (5 bases). Looked up from germline, CDR1 is SGHVT and CDR2 is SQSDAQ. This CDR3 region has 16 residues. The germline V and J ends were trimmed by 0 bases and 2 bases, with 11 bases remaining between them. The CDR3 nucleotides read TGTGCCAGCAGCTTAGCGCTCGGCAGGGCTGGAAACACCATATATTTT. This encodes CASSLALGRAGNTIYF.

V is TRBV28 and J is TRBJ2-7; 10 nucleotides line up with TRBD2. The V gene's germline CDR1 is MDHEN and CDR2 SYDVKM. This CDR3 is built from 14 residues. V trimming: 6 bases; J trimming: 2 bases; junction bases outside the gene matches: 4. CDR3 in DNA: TGTGCCAGCAGGGGGAGCGGGAGGGCCTACGAGCAGTACTTC. Translation: CASRGSGRAYEQYF.

This clonotype was observed a single time. The chain couples TRBV2 to TRBJ1-4; maybe TRBD1 (5 bases). This CDR3 spans 13 amino acids. Germline lookup yields CDR1 SNHLY and CDR2 FYNNEI. V was cut by 6 bases and J by 7 bases, with 12 bases left in between. The CDR3, as DNA: TGTGCCAGCAGACGGGCCCAGGGTGAAAAACTGTTTTTT. Its translation: CASRRAQGEKLFF.

The CDR3 nucleotides read TGTGCCAGCAATCGGCGGGAATCCTACGAGCAGTACTTC. This encodes CASNRRESYEQYF. V usage is TRBV2 and J usage is TRBJ2-7; D may be TRBD2 (6 bases). Germline CDR1 and CDR2: SNHLY and FYNNEI. Deletions cut 7 bases from V and 1 base from J, with 11 bases between. CDR3 size: 13 residues.

The chain employs TRBV19 and TRBJ1-2, with 7 bases aligning to TRBD1. V shed 4 bases and J 4 bases; nucleotides not matched to a gene: 12. CDR3 length equals 16 residues. Germline V gene data show CDR1 as LNHDA and CDR2 as SQIVND (reference sequence). The CDR3 bases are TGTGCCAGTAGTACCCTCGGGACAGAAGGTTTCTATGGCTACACCTTC. Protein sequence: CASSTLGTEGFYGYTF.

The chain carries TRBV20-1 and TRBJ2-1, with D perhaps matching TRBD2 (6 bases). The germline gives CDR1 DFQATT, CDR2 SNEGSKA (reference sequence). The germline V and J ends were trimmed by 4 bases and 0 bases, with 10 bases remaining between them. The CDR3 is 14 residues long. This CDR3 is CSANPGGSYNEQFF. DNA for the CDR3: TGCAGTGCTAACCCCGGGGGCTCCTACAATGAGCAGTTCTTC.

This clonotype was observed a handful of times. The junction and the germline gene differ at one end; a read error may be behind it. V gene TRBV2 combines with J gene TRBJ1-1; D remains unclear. The CDR3 totals 14 residues. CDR1 and CDR2 from the germline V gene are SNHLY and FYNNEI. CDR3 in amino acids: CASTSAGVVAEAFF. The CDR3 DNA sequence: TGTGCAAGCACCTCAGCCGGGGTGGTCGCTGAAGCTTTCTTT.

The chain recombines TRBV4-3 with TRBJ1-6; D might be TRBD1 (5 bases). The germline V gene has CDR1 LGHNA and CDR2 YSLEER. The V and J ends lost 4 bases and 6 bases respectively, with 16 bases between them. The CDR3 has 16 residues. As DNA, the CDR3 is TGCGCCAGCAGCCGGTTAAGTGGGGCATCTAATTCACCCCTCCACTTT. This encodes CASSRLSGASNSPLHF.

This clonotype was counted many times. The chain combines TRBV7-2 with TRBJ2-3; D ambiguous. V lost 3 bases to trimming and J lost 0 bases, with 16 bases between them. Germline assignment: CDR1 SGHTA and CDR2 FQGNSA. The CDR3 extends over 17 amino acids. CDR3 protein: CASSFLRGPSSTDTQYF. The DNA for the CDR3 is TGTGCCAGCAGCTTCCTTCGCGGCCCCTCAAGCACAGATACGCAGTATTTT.

CDR3 in amino acids: CASSNPETGDYGYTF. The CDR3, as DNA: TGTGCCAGCAGTAACCCCGAGACAGGGGACTATGGCTACACCTTC. The J gene is TRBJ1-2, the V gene TRBV6-6; TRBD1 matches at 8 bases. The germline V gene encodes CDR1 MNHNY and CDR2 SVGAGI (reference sequence). V shed 5 bases and J 3 bases; nucleotides not matched to a gene: 8. The CDR3 length is 15 residues.